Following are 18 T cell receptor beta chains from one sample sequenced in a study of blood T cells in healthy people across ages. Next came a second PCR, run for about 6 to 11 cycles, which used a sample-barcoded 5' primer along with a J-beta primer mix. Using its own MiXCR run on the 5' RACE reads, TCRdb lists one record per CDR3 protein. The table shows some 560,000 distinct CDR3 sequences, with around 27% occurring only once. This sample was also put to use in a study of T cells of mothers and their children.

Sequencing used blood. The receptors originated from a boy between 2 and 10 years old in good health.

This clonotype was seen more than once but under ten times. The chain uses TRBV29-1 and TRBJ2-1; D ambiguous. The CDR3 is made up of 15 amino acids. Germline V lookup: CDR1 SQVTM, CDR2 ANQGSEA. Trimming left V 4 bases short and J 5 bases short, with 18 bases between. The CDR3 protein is CSVGHQRWLDNEQFF. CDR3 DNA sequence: TGCAGCGTTGGGCACCAGCGATGGTTAGACAATGAGCAGTTCTTC.

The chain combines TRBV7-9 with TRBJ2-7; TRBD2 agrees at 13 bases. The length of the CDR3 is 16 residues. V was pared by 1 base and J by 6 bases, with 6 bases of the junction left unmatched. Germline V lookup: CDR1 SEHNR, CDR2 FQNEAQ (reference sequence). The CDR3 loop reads CASSLVWTSGSGEQYF. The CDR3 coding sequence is TGTGCCAGCAGCTTAGTGTGGACTAGCGGGAGCGGCGAGCAGTACTTC.

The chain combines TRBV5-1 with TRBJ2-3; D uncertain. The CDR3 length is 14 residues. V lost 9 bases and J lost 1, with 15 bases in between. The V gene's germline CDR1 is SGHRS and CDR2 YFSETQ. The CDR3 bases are TGCGCCACCCAGCATGGGGATGGCACAGATACGCAGTATTTT. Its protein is CATQHGDGTDTQYF.

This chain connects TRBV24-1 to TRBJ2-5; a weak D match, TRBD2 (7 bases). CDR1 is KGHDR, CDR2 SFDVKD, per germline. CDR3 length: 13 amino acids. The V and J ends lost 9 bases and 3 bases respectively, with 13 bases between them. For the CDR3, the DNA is TGTGCCACCGCGGGGGCAGCGGAAGAGACCCAGTACTTC. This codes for CATAGAAEETQYF.

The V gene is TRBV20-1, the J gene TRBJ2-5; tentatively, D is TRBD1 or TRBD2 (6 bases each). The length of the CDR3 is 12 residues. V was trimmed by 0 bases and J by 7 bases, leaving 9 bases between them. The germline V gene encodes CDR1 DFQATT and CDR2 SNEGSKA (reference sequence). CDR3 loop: CSARDGGGTQYF. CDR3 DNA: TGCAGTGCTAGAGATGGAGGGGGGACCCAGTACTTC.

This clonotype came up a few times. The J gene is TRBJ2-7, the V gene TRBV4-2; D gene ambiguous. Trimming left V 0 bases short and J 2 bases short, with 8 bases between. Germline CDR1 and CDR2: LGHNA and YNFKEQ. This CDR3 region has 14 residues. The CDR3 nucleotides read TGTGCCAGCAGCCAAGATCCCACCGCCTACGAGCAGTACTTC. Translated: CASSQDPTAYEQYF.

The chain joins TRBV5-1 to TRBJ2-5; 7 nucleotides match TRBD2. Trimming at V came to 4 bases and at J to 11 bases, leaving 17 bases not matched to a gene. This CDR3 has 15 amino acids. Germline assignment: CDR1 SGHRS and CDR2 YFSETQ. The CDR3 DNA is TGCGCCAGCAGCCCGAAGGTTGGGGGACTAAGAGAGCAGTACTTC. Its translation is CASSPKVGGLREQYF.

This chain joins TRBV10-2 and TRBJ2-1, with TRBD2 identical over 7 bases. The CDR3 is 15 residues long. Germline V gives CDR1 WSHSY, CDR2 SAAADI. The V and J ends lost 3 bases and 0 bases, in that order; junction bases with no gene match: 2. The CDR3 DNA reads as TGCGCCAGCAGTGACAGCGGGGTCTCCTACAATGAGCAGTTCTTC. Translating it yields CASSDSGVSYNEQFF.

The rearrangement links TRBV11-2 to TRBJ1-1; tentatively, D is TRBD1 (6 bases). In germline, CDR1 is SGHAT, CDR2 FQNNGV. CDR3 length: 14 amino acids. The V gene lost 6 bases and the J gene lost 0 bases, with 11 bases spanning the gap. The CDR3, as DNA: TGTGCCAGCAGATTGACAGGTATGAACACTGAAGCTTTCTTT. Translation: CASRLTGMNTEAFF.

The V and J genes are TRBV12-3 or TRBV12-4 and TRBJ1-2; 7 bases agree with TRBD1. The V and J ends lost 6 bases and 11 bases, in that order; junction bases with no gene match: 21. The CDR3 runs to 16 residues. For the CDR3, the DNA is TGTGCCAGCAGCCCGACAGGGCCCGCCCCCCTTACGGGGTACACCTTC. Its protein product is CASSPTGPAPLTGYTF.

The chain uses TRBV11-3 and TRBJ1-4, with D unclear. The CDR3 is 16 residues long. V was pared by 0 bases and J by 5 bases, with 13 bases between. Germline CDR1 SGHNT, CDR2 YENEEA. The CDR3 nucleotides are TGTGCCAGCAGCTTAGATTGTAGAGGCAGGAATGAAAAACTGTTTTTT. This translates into CASSLDCRGRNEKLFF.

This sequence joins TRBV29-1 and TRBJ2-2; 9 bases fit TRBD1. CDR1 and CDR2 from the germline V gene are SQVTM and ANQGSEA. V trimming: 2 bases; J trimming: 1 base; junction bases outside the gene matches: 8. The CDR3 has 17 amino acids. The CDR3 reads CSVEYWTGDGNTGELFF. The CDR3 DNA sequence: TGCAGCGTTGAATATTGGACAGGGGACGGGAACACCGGGGAGCTGTTTTTT.

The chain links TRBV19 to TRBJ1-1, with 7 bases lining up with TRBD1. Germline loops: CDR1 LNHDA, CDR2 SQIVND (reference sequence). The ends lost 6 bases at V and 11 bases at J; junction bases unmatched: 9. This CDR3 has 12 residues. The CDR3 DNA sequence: TGTGCCAGTAGAGCTAGGGGGCTGTGGGCTTTCTTT. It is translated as CASRARGLWAFF.

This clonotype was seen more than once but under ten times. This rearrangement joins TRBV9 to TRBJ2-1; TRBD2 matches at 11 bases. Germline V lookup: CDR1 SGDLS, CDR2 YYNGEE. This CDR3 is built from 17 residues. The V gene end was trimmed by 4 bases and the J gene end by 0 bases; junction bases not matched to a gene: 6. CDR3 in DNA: TGTGCCAGCAGCACGGGACTAGCGGTTAGCTCCTACAATGAGCAGTTCTTC. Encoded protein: CASSTGLAVSSYNEQFF.

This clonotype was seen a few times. The CDR3 coding sequence is TGTGCCAGCAGCAGATCGCAGGGGCCCCGCTACAATGAGCAGTTCTTC. Protein product: CASSRSQGPRYNEQFF. The gene calls are TRBV21-1 and TRBJ2-1; the D segment call TRBD2 is taken from the table without a DNA check. TRBV21-1 is termed a pseudogene. The CDR3 spans 16 residues.

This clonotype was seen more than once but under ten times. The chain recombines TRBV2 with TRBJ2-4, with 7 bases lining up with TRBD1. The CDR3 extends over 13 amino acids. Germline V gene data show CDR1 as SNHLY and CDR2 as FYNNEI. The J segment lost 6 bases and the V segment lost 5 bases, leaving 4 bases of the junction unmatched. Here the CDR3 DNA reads TGTGCCAGCAGTCCACAGGGGTTAAACATTCAGTACTTC. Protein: CASSPQGLNIQYF.

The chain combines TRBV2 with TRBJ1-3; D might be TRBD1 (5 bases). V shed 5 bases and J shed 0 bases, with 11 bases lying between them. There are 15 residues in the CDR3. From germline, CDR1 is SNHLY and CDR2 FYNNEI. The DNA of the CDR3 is TGTGCCAGCAGTACTCAGGGTAGCTCTGGAAACACCATATATTTT. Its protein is CASSTQGSSGNTIYF.

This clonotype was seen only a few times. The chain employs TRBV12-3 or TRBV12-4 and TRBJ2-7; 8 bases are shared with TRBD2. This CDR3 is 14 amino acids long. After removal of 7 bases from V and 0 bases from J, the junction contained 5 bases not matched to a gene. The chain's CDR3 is CASNRGGSSYEQYF. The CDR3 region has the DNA TGTGCCAGCAACCGCGGGGGGAGCTCCTACGAGCAGTACTTC.